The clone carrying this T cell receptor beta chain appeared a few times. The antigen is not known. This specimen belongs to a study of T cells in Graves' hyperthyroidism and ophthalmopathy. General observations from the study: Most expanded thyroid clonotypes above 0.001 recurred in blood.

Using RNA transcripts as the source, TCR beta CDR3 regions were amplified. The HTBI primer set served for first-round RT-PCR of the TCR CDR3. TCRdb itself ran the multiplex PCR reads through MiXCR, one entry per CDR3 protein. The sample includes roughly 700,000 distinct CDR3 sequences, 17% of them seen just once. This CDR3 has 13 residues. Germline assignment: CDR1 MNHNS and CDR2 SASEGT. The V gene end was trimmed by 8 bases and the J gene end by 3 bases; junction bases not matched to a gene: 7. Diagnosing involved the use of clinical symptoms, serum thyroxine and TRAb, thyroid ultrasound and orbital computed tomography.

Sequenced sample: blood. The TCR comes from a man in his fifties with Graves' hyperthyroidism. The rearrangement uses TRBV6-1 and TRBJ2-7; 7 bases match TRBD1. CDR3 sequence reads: CASLKGDSYEQYF. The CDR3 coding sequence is TGTGCCAGCTTAAAGGGGGACAGCTACGAGCAGTACTTC.